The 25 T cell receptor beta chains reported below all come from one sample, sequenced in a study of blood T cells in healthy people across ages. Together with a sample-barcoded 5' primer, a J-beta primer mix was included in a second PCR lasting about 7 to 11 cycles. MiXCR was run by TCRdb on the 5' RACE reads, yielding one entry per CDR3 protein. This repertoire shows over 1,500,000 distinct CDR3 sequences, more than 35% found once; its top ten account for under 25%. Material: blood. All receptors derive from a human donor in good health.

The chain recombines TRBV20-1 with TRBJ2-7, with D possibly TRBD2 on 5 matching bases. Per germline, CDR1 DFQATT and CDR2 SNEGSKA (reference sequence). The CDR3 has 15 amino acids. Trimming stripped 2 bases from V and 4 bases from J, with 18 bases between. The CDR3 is CSARFNPRGYYEQYF. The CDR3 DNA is TGCAGTGCTAGATTCAACCCGAGAGGGTATTACGAGCAGTACTTC.

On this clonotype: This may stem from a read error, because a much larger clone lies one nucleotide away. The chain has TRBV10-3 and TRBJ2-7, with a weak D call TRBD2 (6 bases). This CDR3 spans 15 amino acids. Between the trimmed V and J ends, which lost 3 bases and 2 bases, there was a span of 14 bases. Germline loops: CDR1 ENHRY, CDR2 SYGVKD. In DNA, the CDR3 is TGTGCCATCAGTGATGCGCGGGGAGAAACCTACGAGCAGTACTTC. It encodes CAISDARGETYEQYF.

Here the CDR3 reads CSARESGAENIQYF. CDR3 bases: TGCAGTGCTAGAGAGTCAGGGGCCGAAAACATTCAGTACTTC. The chain has TRBV20-1 and TRBJ2-4; maybe TRBD1 (6 bases). This CDR3 contains 14 residues. CDR1 and CDR2 (germline): DFQATT, SNEGSKA (reference sequence). Trimming removed 0 bases at V and 5 bases at J, with 11 bases between.

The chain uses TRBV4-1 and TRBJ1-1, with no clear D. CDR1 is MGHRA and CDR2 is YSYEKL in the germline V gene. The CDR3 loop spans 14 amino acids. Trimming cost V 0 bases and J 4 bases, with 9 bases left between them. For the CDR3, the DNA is TGCGCCAGCAGCCAAGATGAGGGAGGCACTGAAGCTTTCTTT. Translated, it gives CASSQDEGGTEAFF.

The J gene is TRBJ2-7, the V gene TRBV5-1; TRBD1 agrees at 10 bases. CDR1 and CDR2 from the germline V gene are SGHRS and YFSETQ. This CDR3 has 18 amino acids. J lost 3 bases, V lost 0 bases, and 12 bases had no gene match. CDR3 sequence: CASSLEITGTGVDYEQYF. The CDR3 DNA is TGCGCCAGCAGCTTGGAAATAACCGGGACAGGGGTGGACTACGAGCAGTACTTC.

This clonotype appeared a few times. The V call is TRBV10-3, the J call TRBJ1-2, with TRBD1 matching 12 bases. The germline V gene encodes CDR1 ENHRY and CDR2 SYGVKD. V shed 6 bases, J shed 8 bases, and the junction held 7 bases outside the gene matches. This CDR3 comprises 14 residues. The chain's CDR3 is CAIRGTGGINGYTF. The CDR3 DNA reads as TGTGCCATCAGAGGGACAGGGGGCATAAACGGCTACACCTTC.

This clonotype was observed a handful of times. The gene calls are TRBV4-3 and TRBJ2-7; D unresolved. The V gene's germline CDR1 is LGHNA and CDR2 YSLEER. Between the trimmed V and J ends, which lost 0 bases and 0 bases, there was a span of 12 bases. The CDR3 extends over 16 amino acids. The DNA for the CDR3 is TGCGCCAGCAGCCAAGACCTTTTCTTGAACTCCTACGAGCAGTACTTC. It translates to CASSQDLFLNSYEQYF.

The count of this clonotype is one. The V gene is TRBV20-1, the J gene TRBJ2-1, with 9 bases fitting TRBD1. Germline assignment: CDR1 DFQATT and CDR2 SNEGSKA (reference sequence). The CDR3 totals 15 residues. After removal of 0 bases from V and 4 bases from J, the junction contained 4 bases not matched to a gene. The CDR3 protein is CSARERGQGYNEQFF. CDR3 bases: TGCAGTGCTAGAGAAAGGGGACAGGGTTACAATGAGCAGTTCTTC.

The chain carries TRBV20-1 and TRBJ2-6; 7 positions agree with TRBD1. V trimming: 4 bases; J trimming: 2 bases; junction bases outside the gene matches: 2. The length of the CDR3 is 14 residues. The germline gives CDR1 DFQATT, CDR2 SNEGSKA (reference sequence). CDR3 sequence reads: CSAIGGAGANVLTF. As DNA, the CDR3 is TGCAGTGCTATAGGGGGCGCTGGGGCCAACGTCCTGACTTTC.

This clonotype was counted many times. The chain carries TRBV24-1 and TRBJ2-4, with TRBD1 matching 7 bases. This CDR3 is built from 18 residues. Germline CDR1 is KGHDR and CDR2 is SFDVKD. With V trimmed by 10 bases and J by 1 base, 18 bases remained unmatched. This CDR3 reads CATHEGAPPMWAKNIQYF. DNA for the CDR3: TGTGCCACTCATGAGGGGGCCCCTCCGATGTGGGCCAAAAACATTCAGTACTTC.

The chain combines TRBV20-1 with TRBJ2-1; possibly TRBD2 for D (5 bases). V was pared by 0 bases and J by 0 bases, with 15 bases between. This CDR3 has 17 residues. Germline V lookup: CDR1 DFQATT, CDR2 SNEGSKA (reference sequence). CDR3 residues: CSARDSLGPISYNEQFF. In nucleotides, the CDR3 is TGCAGTGCTAGAGATTCACTAGGCCCCATCTCCTACAATGAGCAGTTCTTC.

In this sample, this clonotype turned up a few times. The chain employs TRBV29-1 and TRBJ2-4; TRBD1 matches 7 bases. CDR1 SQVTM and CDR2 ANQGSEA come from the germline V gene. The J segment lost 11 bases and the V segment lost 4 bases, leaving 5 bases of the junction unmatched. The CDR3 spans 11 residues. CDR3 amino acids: CSVADRVVQYF. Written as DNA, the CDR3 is TGCAGCGTTGCAGACAGGGTGGTTCAGTACTTC.

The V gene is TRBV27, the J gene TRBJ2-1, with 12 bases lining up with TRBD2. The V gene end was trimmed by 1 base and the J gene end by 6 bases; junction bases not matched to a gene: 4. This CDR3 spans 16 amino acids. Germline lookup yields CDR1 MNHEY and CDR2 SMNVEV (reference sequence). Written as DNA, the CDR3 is TGTGCCAGCAGTTTATTGCTAGCGGGGGGGACCAATGAGCAGTTCTTC. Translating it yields CASSLLLAGGTNEQFF.

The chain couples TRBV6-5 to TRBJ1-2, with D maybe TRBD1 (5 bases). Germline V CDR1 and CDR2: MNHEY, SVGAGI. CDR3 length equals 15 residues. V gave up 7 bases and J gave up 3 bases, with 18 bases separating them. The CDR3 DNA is TGTGCCAGCACCTCCCTGACGGCCAGGGACTATGGCTACACCTTC. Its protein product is CASTSLTARDYGYTF.

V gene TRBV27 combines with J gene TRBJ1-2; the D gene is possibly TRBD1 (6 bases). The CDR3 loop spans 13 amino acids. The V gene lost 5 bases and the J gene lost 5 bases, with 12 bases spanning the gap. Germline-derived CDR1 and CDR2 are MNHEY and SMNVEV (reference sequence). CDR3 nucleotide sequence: TGTGCCAGCAGTCCCTCCAGGGGATATGGCTACACCTTC. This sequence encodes CASSPSRGYGYTF.

Here the CDR3 DNA reads TGTGCCAGCAGCTTAGGGTATAGCGGGGGGGCAAATGAGCAGTTCTTC. Translated: CASSLGYSGGANEQFF. The rearrangement joins TRBV13 to TRBJ2-1; 11 nucleotides align to TRBD2. CDR3 size: 16 residues. V trimming: 0 bases; J trimming: 7 bases; junction bases outside the gene matches: 5. Germline V CDR1 and CDR2: PRHDT, FYEKMQ (reference sequence).

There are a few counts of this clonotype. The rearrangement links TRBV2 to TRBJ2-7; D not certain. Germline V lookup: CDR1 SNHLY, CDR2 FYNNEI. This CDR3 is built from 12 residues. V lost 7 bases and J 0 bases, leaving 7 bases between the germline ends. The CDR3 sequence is CASILSSYEQYF. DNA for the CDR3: TGTGCCAGCATATTATCCTCCTACGAGCAGTACTTC.

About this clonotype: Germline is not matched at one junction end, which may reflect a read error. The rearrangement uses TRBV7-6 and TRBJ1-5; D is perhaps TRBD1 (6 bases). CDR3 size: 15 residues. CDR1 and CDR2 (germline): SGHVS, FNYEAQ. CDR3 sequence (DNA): TGTGCCGGCAGCAAAGAGGGGGGACGCAATCAGCCCCAGCATTTT. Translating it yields CAGSKEGGRNQPQHF.

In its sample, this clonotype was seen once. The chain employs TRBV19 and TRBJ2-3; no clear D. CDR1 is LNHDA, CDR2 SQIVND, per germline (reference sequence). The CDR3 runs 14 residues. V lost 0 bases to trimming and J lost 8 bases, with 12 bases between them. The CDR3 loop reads CASSIDLSLRTQYF. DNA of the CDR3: TGTGCCAGTAGTATAGATCTATCGTTGCGTACGCAGTATTTT.

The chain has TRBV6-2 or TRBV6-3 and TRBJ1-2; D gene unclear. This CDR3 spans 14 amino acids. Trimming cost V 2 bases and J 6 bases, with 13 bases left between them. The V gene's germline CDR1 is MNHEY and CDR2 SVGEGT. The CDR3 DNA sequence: TGTGCCAGCAGTTACCCGGATGGAATTGATGGCTACACCTTC. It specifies CASSYPDGIDGYTF.

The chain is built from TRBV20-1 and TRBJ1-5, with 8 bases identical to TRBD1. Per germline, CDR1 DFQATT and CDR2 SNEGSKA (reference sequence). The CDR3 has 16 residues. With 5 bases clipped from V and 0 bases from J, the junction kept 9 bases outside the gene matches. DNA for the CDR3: TGCAGTGCTGGGGGACAGGACCCTAATAGCAATCAGCCCCAGCATTTT. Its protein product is CSAGGQDPNSNQPQHF.

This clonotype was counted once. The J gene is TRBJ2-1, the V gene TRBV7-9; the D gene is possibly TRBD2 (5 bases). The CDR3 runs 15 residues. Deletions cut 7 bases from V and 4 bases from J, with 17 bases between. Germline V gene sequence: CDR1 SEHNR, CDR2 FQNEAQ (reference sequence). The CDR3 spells CASNPGGPRYNEQFF. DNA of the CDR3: TGTGCCAGCAACCCCGGAGGACCGAGATACAATGAGCAGTTCTTC.

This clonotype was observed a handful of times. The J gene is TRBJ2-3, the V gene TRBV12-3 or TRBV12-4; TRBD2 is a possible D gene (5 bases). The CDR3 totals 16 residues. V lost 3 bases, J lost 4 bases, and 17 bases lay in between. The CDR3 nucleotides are TGTGCCAGCAGTTTTCTGGCCGGGGTCCGCGCAGATACGCAGTATTTT. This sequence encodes CASSFLAGVRADTQYF.

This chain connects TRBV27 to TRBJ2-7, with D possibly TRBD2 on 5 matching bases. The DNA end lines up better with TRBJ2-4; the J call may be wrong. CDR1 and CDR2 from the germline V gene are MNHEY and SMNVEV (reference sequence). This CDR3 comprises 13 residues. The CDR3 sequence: CATSSGGRDIQYF. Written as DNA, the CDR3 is TGTGCCACCTCCAGTGGTGGGAGAGACATTCAGTACTTC.

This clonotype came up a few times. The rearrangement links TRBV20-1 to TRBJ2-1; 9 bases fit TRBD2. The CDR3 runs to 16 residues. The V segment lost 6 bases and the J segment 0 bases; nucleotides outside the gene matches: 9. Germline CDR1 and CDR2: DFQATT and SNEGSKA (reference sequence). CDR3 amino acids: CSARIAGGSSYNEQFF. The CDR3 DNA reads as TGCAGTGCCAGGATCGCGGGGGGGTCCTCCTACAATGAGCAGTTCTTC.